The T cell receptor (beta chain) under discussion was sequenced for a study of tumor-infiltrating lymphocytes in primary liver carcinoma. Bulk tissue was left unsorted, and RNA and DNA were co-extracted from about 20-30 mg of it. This CDR3 spans 14 amino acids. The germline V gene encodes CDR1 SGHVS and CDR2 FQNEAQ. Total RNA (approximately 500 ng) served as template for TCR beta cDNA synthesis primed by a constant-region primer. Amplification in three nested multiplex PCR rounds with slightly modified ARM-PCR gave rise to TCR beta libraries. PCR rounds one and two used TRBV1-TRBV30 forward primers with a C-beta reverse primer for 10 cycles each. TCRdb re-called the multiplex PCR reads with MiXCR, one entry per CDR3 protein. The sample shows approximately 100,000 distinct CDR3 sequences, approximately 70% of them seen only once.

The chain links TRBV7-8 to TRBJ2-2; 9 bases agree with TRBD1. This clonotype was obtained from an older woman with primary liver carcinoma and hepatitis B virus infection. The sample consisted of liver tumor tissue from sampling region 2. Subset here: tumor region T2, inferior pole. CDR3 coding DNA: TGTGCGAACAGCGTCCGGACAGGGGCCGGGGAGCTGTTTTTT. It codes for CANSVRTGAGELFF.